This entry concerns a single T cell receptor (beta chain). Germline assignment: CDR1 LNHDA and CDR2 SQIVND (reference sequence). The CDR3 is made up of 15 amino acids. V trimming: 6 bases; J trimming: 5 bases; junction bases outside the gene matches: 9. This record comes from a study of control samples from healthy donors and cancer patients. TCRdb keeps only in-frame clones here, not all; method: immunoSEQ multiplex PCR. Among 70,000 to 85,000 clones listed, around 91% were seen once. Sequencing was performed on blood. This sequence joins TRBV19 and TRBJ2-1, with 8 bases aligning to TRBD1. This TCR was recovered from a man in his fifties in good health. The CDR3 is CASSKPGQADNEQFF. The CDR3 DNA is TGTGCCAGTAGCAAACCGGGACAGGCCGACAATGAGCAGTTCTTC.